Listed here is a single TCR beta chain. Its specific antigen is unknown. No much larger clonotype is one base removed from it; base qualities were not supplied. The collaborating institutions used their own protocols to collect whole blood in K2EDTA tubes. For TCRbeta analysis, collaborator samples were shipped as frozen whole blood, as isolated PBMCs, or as DNA extracted from either sample type. This sample was included in a study of blood T cell repertoires in COVID-19 (dated by TCRdb to 2018 to 2021). In terms of the full investigation: The collaborator samples originated in the United States, Italy and Spain and spanned the acute and convalescent phases of COVID-19. The repertoires were released in a freely available public database meant as a resource for research on the immune response to SARS-CoV-2. The sample metadata nearly always contained a de-identified subject ID, COVID-19 status, age in years and sex. The samples were drawn from two sources: the first 160 participants of the ongoing ImmuneRACE study, and 1,000 to 1,500 subjects contributed by 6 global collaborators. HLA class I and class II types, where available, came from metadata supplied by the sample provider rather than from assay-based typing. The material from the prospective study consisted of cDNA or gDNA derived from T cells, B-cell-depleted T cells, or PBMCs. Subjects who had been exposed to COVID-19, were actively infected with it, or had recovered from it provided the deeply sampled blood TCRbeta repertoires that made up the dataset.

The paper as a whole reports these results and caveats: Clinical and demographic metadata were provided uncurated, with the amount varying by source and participant.

TCRbeta CDR3 regions were amplified from genomic DNA by means of the immunoSEQ Assay, a bias-controlled multiplex PCR. As for the authors' bioinformatics: Within the assay, amplification of reference gene primers was used to estimate how many nucleated cells each sample contained. Sequence reads were collapsed and filtered to measure the absolute abundance of every unique TCRbeta CDR3 rearrangement. Productive Simpson clonality was computed per sample as the square root of Simpson's diversity index over productive rearrangements. In TCRdb, the immuneACCESS table is reduced to in-frame sequences with V and J assigned. These tables do not hold every clone; where another copy was compared, an unresolved V gene accounts for under half, and the others remain unexplained. That table gives V, J and clone size, and the DNA gave D and trimming. The sample data list 130,000 or so clones, and more than 80% of these were observed just once. The ten largest clones take up 12% of the sample.

Input material: peripheral blood. This receptor was obtained from an older woman with acute or convalescent COVID-19.

CDR3 reads: CASSPPGQGSDTQYF. At the DNA level, the sequence is TGTGCCAGCTCACCTCCGGGACAGGGGTCAGATACGCAGTATTTT. The chain is made from TRBV18 and TRBJ2-3; TRBD1 agrees with 10 junctional bases. The CDR3 covers 15 residues, taking in both the cysteine and the phenylalanine. The only DNA kept is the CDR3, 45 bases in frame from the first base. The junction shows trimming of 3 bases on V and 4 bases on J, and the gene matches do not reach 4 bases of it. Via the germline V gene, CDR1 is KGHSH and CDR2 LQKENI. Here the CDR3 is joined to the reference TRBV18 and TRBJ2-3 genes, and the full variable domain is: NAGVMQNPRHLVRRRGQEARLRCSPMKGHSHVYWYRQLPEEGLKFMVYLQKENIIDESGMPKERFSAEFPKEGPSILRIQQVVRGDSAAYFCASSPPGQGSDTQYFGPGTRLTVL.